These 13 T cell receptor beta chains share one sample of origin, sequenced in a study of beta chain features in type 1 diabetes. Every bit of the isolated RNA underwent reverse transcription, so sequencing read expressed TCRB transcripts. Profiled with immunoSEQ multiplex PCR; TCRdb holds only in-frame clones, not every one. The sample lists about 360,000 clones; around 12% were seen once. Sequencing was performed on naive CD4+ T cells from blood. These receptors all stem from a man between 18 and 35 years old in good health.

A few counts support this clone. The CDR3 nucleotides read TGTGCCAGCAGTCACACTAGCGGGAGTGTAGATACGCAGTATTTT. Translated: CASSHTSGSVDTQYF. This chain connects TRBV28 to TRBJ2-3; 11 bases are a match to TRBD2. This CDR3 has 15 amino acids. With V trimmed by 5 bases and J by 5 bases, 6 bases remained unmatched. Germline CDR1 and CDR2: MDHEN and SYDVKM.

This clone was counted only a few times. The chain combines TRBV30 with TRBJ1-1, with unresolved D. The CDR3 is 12 amino acids. Looked up from germline, CDR1 is GTSNPN and CDR2 is SVGIG (reference sequence). Trimming pared 2 bases from V and 7 bases from J, leaving 11 bases between. The CDR3 nucleotides read TGTGCCTGGAGTCGACAATCAGGTGAAGCTTTCTTT. Residues: CAWSRQSGEAFF.

J is TRBJ2-4 and V is TRBV15, with D maybe TRBD2 (6 bases). Germline loops: CDR1 LNHNV, CDR2 YYDKDF (reference sequence). Trimming removed 0 bases from V and 0 bases from J, with 12 bases in between. The CDR3 covers 17 residues. DNA for the CDR3: TGTGCCACCAGCAGAGAACCCCTCGGGGGAGCCAAAAACATTCAGTACTTC. Amino acids: CATSREPLGGAKNIQYF.

The gene calls are TRBV5-4 and TRBJ2-1; D unclear. V was shortened by 2 bases and J by 5 bases, with 8 bases between the two germline ends. Germline lookup yields CDR1 SGHNT and CDR2 YYREEE (reference sequence). This CDR3 contains 13 residues. CDR3 region: CASSLRSHNEQFF. The CDR3 DNA is TGTGCCAGCAGCTTACGGAGCCACAATGAGCAGTTCTTC.

The table lists this clone with a count of one. This chain uses TRBV10-3 with TRBJ2-6; 10 nucleotides agree with TRBD1. The CDR3 consists of 17 residues. Germline-derived CDR1 and CDR2 are ENHRY and SYGVKD. The trim removed 6 bases at V and 1 base at J, leaving 6 bases unmatched. CDR3 sequence: CAIRETGGLSGANVLTF. The DNA for the CDR3 is TGTGCCATCAGGGAGACAGGGGGCTTGTCTGGGGCCAACGTCCTGACTTTC.

This clone turned up a few times. The chain has TRBV7-8 and TRBJ2-1, with TRBD2 as a possible D gene (6 bases). The CDR3 sequence is 16 residues long. Germline values: CDR1 SGHVS, CDR2 FQNEAQ. Trimming left V 4 bases short and J 0 bases short, with 13 bases between. The DNA of the CDR3 is TGTGCCAGCAGCTCTTACAGCGGGCGCTCCTACAATGAGCAGTTCTTC. This gives the protein CASSSYSGRSYNEQFF.

The chain couples TRBV5-1 to TRBJ2-7; 11 nucleotides align to TRBD2. The CDR3 extends over 15 amino acids. The V gene end was trimmed by 4 bases and the J gene end by 5 bases; junction bases not matched to a gene: 8. Germline CDR1 reads SGHRS; CDR2 reads YFSETQ. The CDR3 DNA follows: TGCGCCAGCAGCGGGTTAGCGGGGGGGCCCGACGAGCAGTACTTC. Translation: CASSGLAGGPDEQYF.

The V and J genes are TRBV6-4 and TRBJ2-1; the D gene is possibly TRBD2 (7 bases). V gave up 8 bases and J gave up 6 bases, with 17 bases separating them. Germline lookup yields CDR1 MRHNA and CDR2 SNTAGT. The CDR3 spans 14 residues. The DNA for the CDR3 is TGTGCCAGCTCCATGCGGGGGCCGGTCAATGAGCAGTTCTTC. Encoded protein: CASSMRGPVNEQFF.

This clone was seen more than once but under ten times. The chain joins TRBV21-1 to TRBJ1-2; the listed D gene, TRBD1, was not tested against the DNA. TRBV21-1 represents a pseudogene. This CDR3 has 15 residues. The CDR3 protein is CASSNRDRGHYGYTF. The CDR3, as DNA: TGTGCCAGCAGCAACCGGGACAGGGGGCATTATGGCTACACCTTC.

This clone came up a few times. V and J are TRBV2 and TRBJ1-2; 7 bases map to TRBD1. CDR1 is SNHLY, CDR2 FYNNEI, per germline. The CDR3 consists of 15 residues. The ends lost 11 bases at V and 0 bases at J; junction bases unmatched: 12. The CDR3 loop reads CAGVGWTGANYGYTF. CDR3 nucleotide sequence: TGTGCCGGGGTGGGGTGGACAGGAGCTAACTATGGCTACACCTTC.

The chain is built from TRBV19 and TRBJ2-1; 9 positions match TRBD2. Germline trimming cut 6 bases from V and 4 bases from J; bases unmatched to any gene: 4. The CDR3 has 14 amino acids. Germline CDR1 reads LNHDA; CDR2 reads SQIVND (reference sequence). The CDR3, as DNA: TGTGCCAGTAGGATTAGCGGGAGATACAATGAGCAGTTCTTC. It encodes CASRISGRYNEQFF.

This sequence joins TRBV30 and TRBJ1-5, with 9 bases matching TRBD1. Germline V gene sequence: CDR1 GTSNPN, CDR2 SVGIG (reference sequence). The length of the CDR3 is 15 residues. The V and J ends lost 5 bases and 4 bases, in that order; junction bases with no gene match: 9. The CDR3 bases are TGTGCCTGGGGACCCACTGGACAGGGGAATCAGCCCCAGCATTTT. Residues: CAWGPTGQGNQPQHF. The whole variable domain, remainder taken from reference TRBV30 and TRBJ1-5, is SQTIHQWPATLVQPVGSPLSLECTVEGTSNPNLYWYRQAAGRGLQLLFYSVGIGQISSEVPQNLSASRPQDRQFILSSKKLLLSDSGFYLCAWGPTGQGNQPQHFGDGTRLSIL.

This clone was counted between two and nine times. V and J are TRBV10-3 and TRBJ1-6; D is undetermined. The CDR3 has 14 amino acids. CDR1 and CDR2 (germline): ENHRY, SYGVKD. Trimming pared 10 bases from V and 0 bases from J, leaving 10 bases between. The CDR3 protein is CASGISSYNSPLHF. CDR3 nucleotides: TGTGCCAGCGGGATCAGCTCCTATAATTCACCCCTCCACTTT.